Given below is one T cell receptor (beta chain) in context. Its antigen is unknown. These data come from a study of identical twins. Trimming at V came to 2 bases and at J to 1 base, leaving 8 bases not matched to a gene. The CDR3 runs 16 residues. CDR1 is SGHNT, CDR2 YYREEE, per germline (reference sequence). After template switching added a universal primer site, the resulting cDNA carried unique molecular identifiers. Via MiXCR, TCRdb re-called the 5' RACE reads, giving one row per CDR3 protein. This table has approximately 1.8 million distinct CDR3 sequences, less than 40% appearing once. Whole-study results and caveats: Alpha sequences that were out-of-frame and twin-shared showed an excess of low generation probability. The presence of invariant MAIT and iNKT cells could partly confound analyses of zero-insertion sequences.

This TCR came from a newborn girl in good health. The sequencing sample was made of cord blood. The V and J genes are TRBV5-4 and TRBJ1-1; the match to TRBD1 covers 7 bases. CDR3 protein: CASSFPGTVGNTEAFF. CDR3 in DNA: TGTGCCAGCAGCTTCCCCGGGACAGTCGGGAACACTGAAGCTTTCTTT.